This TCR beta chain derives from a study of blood T cell repertoires in COVID-19. The wider study: Sources were T cells, B-cell-depleted T cells, or PBMCs; the material itself was cDNA or gDNA.

V lost 5 bases and J 4 bases, leaving 17 bases between the germline ends. This CDR3 is built from 15 residues. The germline CDR1 and CDR2 sequences are LGHDT and YNNKEL (reference sequence). The authors' processing: Counts of nucleated cells, estimated from reference gene primer amplification, were obtained. Some clones are missing from TCRdb's copy, which holds only in-frame ones; the method was immunoSEQ multiplex PCR. For V, J and clone size, that table is used; D and trimming come from the DNA. This table has roughly 700,000 clones, 85% to 90% appearing once. This receptor was taken from a woman in her late teens or twenties with acute or convalescent COVID-19. The sample comprised peripheral blood. This chain uses TRBV3-1 (or the pseudogene TRBV3-2) with TRBJ1-2; a possible D gene is TRBD1 (6 bases). Here the CDR3 DNA reads TGTGCCAGCAGCAAGGGGTCGGGGGGCGGCTATGGCTACACCTTC. Amino acids: CASSKGSGGGYGYTF.